The clone carrying this TCR beta chain has a count of ten or more. This sample was included in a study of T cells after yellow fever vaccination. Researchers made TCR cDNA using 5'RACE template switching, and this step added a universal primer site and UMIs. TCRdb re-derived calls from the 5' RACE reads in MiXCR, one entry per CDR3 protein. The repertoire consists of some 250,000 distinct CDR3 sequences, with over 3% occurring once and the leading ten covering 15% to 20%. CDR1 and CDR2 from the germline V gene are SGHTA and FQGNSA. This CDR3 comprises 17 residues. J was trimmed by 3 bases and V by 3 bases; bases with no gene match: 14.

The clonotype comes from a man aged 18 to 30 who received the YFV17D yellow fever vaccine. The input for sequencing was PBMCs, taken 15 days after the yellow fever booster vaccination. The V gene is TRBV7-2, the J gene TRBJ2-7; 7 positions agree with TRBD2. The chain's CDR3 is CASSFVIGGGNVYEQYF. CDR3 nucleotide sequence: TGTGCCAGCAGCTTCGTTATAGGCGGGGGTAACGTCTACGAGCAGTACTTC.